This T cell receptor beta chain was identified in a study of blood T cell repertoires in COVID-19. The overall study: Spain, Italy and the United States supplied samples that represented acute and convalescent COVID-19.

The CDR3 runs to 16 residues. Germline V gene data show CDR1 as SGHTS and CDR2 as YDEGEE. The ends were cut back, 0 bases at V and 4 bases at J, with 16 bases in the middle. Participants came from about two dozen US areas, aged about 18 to 100 years. Two consecutive negative NP/OP PCR tests, clearance, or resolved symptoms defined Cohort 3 recovery. Measured with immunoSEQ multiplex PCR; TCRdb has only the in-frame clones, and not every one. Among some 310,000 clones listed, 85% to 90% were seen once. Sequencing was done on a sample of PBMCs or T cells enriched from blood (not recorded which). This sequence was found in a young woman who had recovered from COVID-19. The chain recombines TRBV5-8 with TRBJ2-5, with D perhaps matching TRBD1 (7 bases). The CDR3 bases are TGTGCCAGCAGCTTGGCCAGGGGGGTTAGGGGAGAGACCCAGTACTTC. It specifies CASSLARGVRGETQYF. The full variable domain, its missing parts supplied by reference TRBV5-8 and TRBJ2-5, is EAGVTQSPTHLIKTRGQQATLRCSPISGHTSVYWYQQALGLGLQFLLWYDEGEERNRGNFPPRFSGRQFPNYSSELNVNALELEDSALYLCASSLARGVRGETQYFGPGTRLLVL.